These T cell receptor beta chains were read from a single sample in a study of T-cell memory formation after mild COVID-19. MiXCR, applied by TCRdb to the 5' RACE reads, yields one record per CDR3 protein. Altogether about 160,000 distinct CDR3 sequences are present, 31% being singletons, with the ten largest covering 12%. The sample comprised PBMCs or a T cell subset sorted from them (not recorded which). The receptor source for this set is an adult woman who had mild COVID-19 (a few samples of this study predate the infection). Cell type and time point are not known. Each CDR3 is given with its conserved first and last residue. D genes are given only for firm matches. Clone size is stated in some rows and not others, as once, few, many or a class when expanded.

CDR3nt	CDR3aa	abundance	j_gene	d_gene	v_gene
TGTGCCAGCAGCCAATTATTCCCCAGTTACAATGAGCAGTTCTTC	CASSQLFPSYNEQFF	NA	TRBJ2-1	NA	TRBV7-8
TGTGCCAGCAGACCCCCGGGACAGGGAACAGATACGCAGTATTTT	CASRPPGQGTDTQYF	few	TRBJ2-3	TRBD1	TRBV6-6
TGCGCCAGCAGCTTGGTACAGGGCGGTGGCACTGAAGCTTTCTTT	CASSLVQGGGTEAFF	few	TRBJ1-1	NA	TRBV5-1
TGTGCCAGCACTGCGGGGAGTTCGTTCAGCAATCAGCCCCAGCATTTT	CASTAGSSFSNQPQHF	NA	TRBJ1-5	NA	TRBV6-1
TGCGCCAGCAGCTCGACAGGAGCGAACACCGGGGAGCTGTTTTTT	CASSSTGANTGELFF	NA	TRBJ2-2	NA	TRBV5-1
TGTGCCAGCAGTTACTCGGACAGGGGGCGGGAGCAGTACTTC	CASSYSDRGREQYF	few	TRBJ2-7	TRBD1	TRBV6-5
TGTGCCACCAGTAGCGGAAAATACGAGCAGTACTTC	CATSSGKYEQYF	NA	TRBJ2-7	NA	TRBV18
TGCAGTGCTAGGAGCGGGAGCACAGATACGCAGTATTTT	CSARSGSTDTQYF	few	TRBJ2-3	NA	TRBV20-1
TGCGCCAGCAGCCAAGATCTCAGGGGAGGCAATCAGCCCCAGCATTTT	CASSQDLRGGNQPQHF	many	TRBJ1-5	NA	TRBV4-3
TGCAGTGCTAGAGGAGGGACAGGGCTCTCTGGAAACACCATATATTTT	CSARGGTGLSGNTIYF	few	TRBJ1-3	TRBD1	TRBV20-1
TGTGCCAGCACACAGACGTACACAGATACGCAGTATTTT	CASTQTYTDTQYF	NA	TRBJ2-3	NA	TRBV7-8
TGCAGTGCCCAAAGGGGTGGGGTTGGCAGAGAGACCCAGTACTTC	CSAQRGGVGRETQYF	once	TRBJ2-5	NA	TRBV20-1
TGCAGTGCCCAGCTAGCCAGCTCCTACGAGCAGTACTTC	CSAQLASSYEQYF	few	TRBJ2-7	NA	TRBV20-1
TGTGCCAGCAGCGTAGGTCCCGGACAGAGCACAGATACGCAGTATTTT	CASSVGPGQSTDTQYF	NA	TRBJ2-3	NA	TRBV9
TGTGCCAGCAGCCTCGGAGGGCCGGGCTACGAGCAGTACTTC	CASSLGGPGYEQYF	many	TRBJ2-7	NA	TRBV7-8
TGTGCCAGCAGTTTCCGGGAGCCGAACAATCAGCCCCAGCATTTT	CASSFREPNNQPQHF	NA	TRBJ1-5	NA	TRBV27
TGTGCCACCAGCACCGCGGGTTACCAGCCCCAGCATTTT	CATSTAGYQPQHF	many	TRBJ1-5	NA	TRBV15
TGTGCCAGCAGTTTAGATCCCGGGACTAGAGCAGATACGCAGTATTTT	CASSLDPGTRADTQYF	few	TRBJ2-3	TRBD2	TRBV12-3/TRBV12-4
TGTGCCAGCAGCCCGGGCCTGAACACTGAAGCTTTCTTT	CASSPGLNTEAFF	many	TRBJ1-1	NA	TRBV11-3
TGTGCCAGCGGGACTCCGGGTCTAACAGATACGCAGTATTTT	CASGTPGLTDTQYF	once	TRBJ2-3	NA	TRBV9
TGTGCCAGCAGTTATGCAGGGGCGAACACTGAAGCTTTCTTT	CASSYAGANTEAFF	NA	TRBJ1-1	NA	TRBV27
TGTGCCAGCAGCCCCAGAACGGGGGACCGCTACGAGCAGTACTTC	CASSPRTGDRYEQYF	few	TRBJ2-7	NA	TRBV4-2
TGTGCCAGCAGCTTACGGGACTATGGCTACACCTTC	CASSLRDYGYTF	NA	TRBJ1-2	NA	TRBV3-1
TGCAGTGCTCCACCGGACAGGGAATGGACGGATACGCAGTATTTT	CSAPPDREWTDTQYF	NA	TRBJ2-3	TRBD1	TRBV20-1
TGTGCCAGCAGTTCCCGGGACAGCCTAACCTACGAGCAGTACTTC	CASSSRDSLTYEQYF	NA	TRBJ2-7	TRBD1	TRBV27
TGTGCCACCAGTGATACAGGACAGGGACGAGCTTTCTTT	CATSDTGQGRAFF	NA	TRBJ1-1	TRBD1	TRBV24-1
TGTGCCACCAGTGATCCAACAGATACGCAGTATTTT	CATSDPTDTQYF	NA	TRBJ2-3	NA	TRBV24-1
TGTGCCAGCAGCGAAGCCGGGGAGGAGTATTTT	CASSEAGEEYF	once	TRBJ2-3	NA	TRBV7-8
TGTGCCAGCCCAGCTTACAACACCGGGGAGCTGTTTTTT	CASPAYNTGELFF	NA	TRBJ2-2	NA	TRBV11-2
TGCAGTGCCTTGTCTAGCGGGAGGGGATTTAGCACAGATACGCAGTATTTT	CSALSSGRGFSTDTQYF	NA	TRBJ2-3	TRBD2	TRBV20-1
TGTGCCAGTAGTATGGAGGGGGTCGGTGAAAAACTGTTTTTT	CASSMEGVGEKLFF	NA	TRBJ1-4	NA	TRBV19
TGTGCCAGCAGTTTACAGGACGGAAACAATGAGCAGTTCTTC	CASSLQDGNNEQFF	few	TRBJ2-1	NA	TRBV12-3/TRBV12-4
TGCAGCGTCGTCCGGGACAGAGGAGCCTACGAGCAGTACTTC	CSVVRDRGAYEQYF	NA	TRBJ2-7	TRBD1	TRBV29-1
TGCAGTGCTAGAACTCCAACCCATCAGCCCCAGCATTTT	CSARTPTHQPQHF	few	TRBJ1-5	NA	TRBV20-1
TGTGCCATCAGCACTAGCGGGAGCTCCTACAATGAGCAGTTCTTC	CAISTSGSSYNEQFF	once	TRBJ2-1	TRBD2	TRBV10-3
TGTGCCACCAGTGATTCAAGGACTAGCGGGAGCCGTGTCTACAATGAGCAGTTCTTC	CATSDSRTSGSRVYNEQFF	NA	TRBJ2-1	TRBD2	TRBV24-1
TGTGCCAGCAGCCTTCCAGGGAGCGGGGAGACCCAGTACTTC	CASSLPGSGETQYF	few	TRBJ2-5	NA	TRBV7-9
TGCAGCGCCTTGGGGGCCGACAATCAGCCCCAGCATTTT	CSALGADNQPQHF	few	TRBJ1-5	NA	TRBV29-1
TGTGCCATCAGGGGCGGGGACACTGAAGCTTTCTTT	CAIRGGDTEAFF	NA	TRBJ1-1	NA	TRBV10-3
TGTGCCAGTGGACAGACCTGGAGCAATCAGCCCCAGCATTTT	CASGQTWSNQPQHF	NA	TRBJ1-5	NA	TRBV6-2/TRBV6-3
TGTGCCAGCAGCTTAACGGACTCCCTCTCTGGGGCCAACGTCCTGACTTTC	CASSLTDSLSGANVLTF	NA	TRBJ2-6	NA	TRBV7-3
TGCAGCGCCCCGGATGGTTTGGGGGCCAACGTCCTGACTTTC	CSAPDGLGANVLTF	NA	TRBJ2-6	NA	TRBV29-1
TGCAGTGCTCCCCTAGGAGTGGGCCGTGAGCAGTTCTTC	CSAPLGVGREQFF	NA	TRBJ2-1	NA	TRBV20-1
TGTGCCAGCAGCAAGGTGCGGGGGGACTACAATGAGCAGTTCTTC	CASSKVRGDYNEQFF	few	TRBJ2-1	NA	TRBV21-1
TGTGCCAGCAGCTTATCCAGTGGGAATCAGCCCCAGCATTTT	CASSLSSGNQPQHF	few	TRBJ1-5	NA	TRBV7-6
TGTGCCAGCAGCCCGGGACAGATCAGCAATCAGCCCCAGCATTTT	CASSPGQISNQPQHF	NA	TRBJ1-5	TRBD1	TRBV5-5
TGTGCCAGCAGCCGGTTACGTCGGACTGACAAGGGAAACACCTGGGAGCTGTTTTTT	CASSRLRRTDKGNTWELFF	NA	TRBJ2-2	NA	TRBV7-9
TGTGCCAGCAGCTTATCAACCCGGAACACTGAAGCTTTCTTT	CASSLSTRNTEAFF	NA	TRBJ1-1	NA	TRBV11-3
TGCGCCAGCAGCCACCCCGGCCCTCTGGACTCCTACGAGCAGTACTTC	CASSHPGPLDSYEQYF	NA	TRBJ2-7	NA	TRBV4-1
TGTGCCACCAACGCCGGGGGACCCTACAATGAGCAGTTCTTC	CATNAGGPYNEQFF	NA	TRBJ2-1	NA	TRBV6-5
TGTGCCAGCTCACCGACCGGGACAGGGTCGACGGACCGATCTCGGGTCTTT	CASSPTGTGSTDRSRVF	NA	TRBJ1-1	TRBD1	TRBV18
TGTGCCAGCAGGCCCGGGGGGTACTCTGAAGCTTTCTTT	CASRPGGYSEAFF	few	TRBJ1-1	NA	TRBV11-3